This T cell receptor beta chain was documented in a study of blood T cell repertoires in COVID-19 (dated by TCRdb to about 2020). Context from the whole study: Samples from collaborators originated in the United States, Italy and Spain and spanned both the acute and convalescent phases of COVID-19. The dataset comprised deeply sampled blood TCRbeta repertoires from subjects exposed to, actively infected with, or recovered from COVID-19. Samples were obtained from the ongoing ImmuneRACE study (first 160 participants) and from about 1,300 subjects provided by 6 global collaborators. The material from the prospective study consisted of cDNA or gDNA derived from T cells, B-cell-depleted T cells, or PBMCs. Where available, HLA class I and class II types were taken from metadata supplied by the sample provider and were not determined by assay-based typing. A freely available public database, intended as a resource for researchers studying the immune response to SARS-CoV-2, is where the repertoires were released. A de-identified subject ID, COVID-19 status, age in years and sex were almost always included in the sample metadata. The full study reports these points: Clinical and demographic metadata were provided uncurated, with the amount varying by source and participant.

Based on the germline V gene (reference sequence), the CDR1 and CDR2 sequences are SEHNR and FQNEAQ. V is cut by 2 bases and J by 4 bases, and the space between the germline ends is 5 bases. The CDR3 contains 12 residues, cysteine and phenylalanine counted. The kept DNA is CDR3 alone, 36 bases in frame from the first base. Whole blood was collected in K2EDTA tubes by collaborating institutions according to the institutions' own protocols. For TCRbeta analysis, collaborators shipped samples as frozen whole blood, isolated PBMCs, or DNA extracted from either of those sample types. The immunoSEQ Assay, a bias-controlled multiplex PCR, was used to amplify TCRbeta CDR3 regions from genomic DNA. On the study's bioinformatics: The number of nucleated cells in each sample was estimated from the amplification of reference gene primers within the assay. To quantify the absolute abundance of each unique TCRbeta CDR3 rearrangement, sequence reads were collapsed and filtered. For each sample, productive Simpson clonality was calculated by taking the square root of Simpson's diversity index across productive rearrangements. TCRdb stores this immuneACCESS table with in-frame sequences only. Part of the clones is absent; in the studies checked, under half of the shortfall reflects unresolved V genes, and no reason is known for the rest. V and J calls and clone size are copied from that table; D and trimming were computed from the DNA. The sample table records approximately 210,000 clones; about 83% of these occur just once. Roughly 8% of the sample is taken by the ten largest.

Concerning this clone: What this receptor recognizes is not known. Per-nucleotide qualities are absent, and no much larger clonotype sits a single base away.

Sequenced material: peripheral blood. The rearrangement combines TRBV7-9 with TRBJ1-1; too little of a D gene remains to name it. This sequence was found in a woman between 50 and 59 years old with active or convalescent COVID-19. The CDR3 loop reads CASSLYSTEAFF. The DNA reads TGTGCCAGCAGCTTATATTCCACTGAAGCTTTCTTT. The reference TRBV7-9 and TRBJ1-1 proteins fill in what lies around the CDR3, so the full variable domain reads DTGVSQNPRHKITKRGQNVTFRCDPISEHNRLYWYRQTLGQGPEFLTYFQNEAQLEKSRLLSDRFSAERPKGSFSTLEIQRTEQGDSAMYLCASSLYSTEAFFGQGTRLTVV.